These 27 T cell receptor beta chains originate from one sample sequenced in a study of monozygotic twins with inflammatory bowel disease. TCRdb processed the 5' RACE reads again and assigns one entry to each CDR3 protein, with no DNA. The sample totals approximately 340,000 distinct CDR3 sequences. The specimen sequenced was blood. All receptors derive from a human donor with ulcerative colitis or Crohn's disease, or a healthy co-twin of an affected twin (not recorded which).

The V call is TRBV5-1, the J call TRBJ2-6; the TRBD2 assignment by TCRdb is unverifiable without DNA. Germline V gene data show CDR1 as SGHRS and CDR2 as YFSETQ. This CDR3 contains 16 residues. Here the CDR3 reads CASSLDYHSGANVLTF.

This chain connects TRBV20-1 to TRBJ2-2. This CDR3 comprises 18 residues. Germline CDR1 is DFQATT and CDR2 is SNEGSKA (reference sequence). The CDR3: CSARDRLDGVRNTGELFF.

The chain joins TRBV7-9 to TRBJ1-1; without DNA, the TCRdb call of TRBD1 cannot be checked. Germline assignment: CDR1 SEHNR and CDR2 FQNEAQ (reference sequence). This CDR3 has 15 amino acids. CDR3 sequence: CASSSEQGTQIEAFF. Full variable domain (outside the CDR3, taken from reference TRBV7-9 and TRBJ1-1): DTGVSQNPRHKITKRGQNVTFRCDPISEHNRLYWYRQTLGQGPEFLTYFQNEAQLEKSRLLSDRFSAERPKGSFSTLEIQRTEQGDSAMYLCASSSEQGTQIEAFFGQGTRLTVV.

This chain connects TRBV10-2 to TRBJ2-1. The CDR3 contains 14 residues. Per germline, CDR1 WSHSY and CDR2 SAAADI. The CDR3 reads CASSESRLHNEQFF.

V gene TRBV11-2 combines with J gene TRBJ2-3. This CDR3 contains 15 residues. CDR1 SGHAT and CDR2 FQNNGV come from the germline V gene. CDR3 loop: CASSPDPTSTDTQYF.

The CDR3 protein is CASSQATGNGRGGYTF. V is TRBV4-1 and J is TRBJ1-2; TCRdb proposes TRBD1, but this gene call is untestable without DNA. Germline V gene lookup returns CDR1 MGHRA and CDR2 YSYEKL. The CDR3 totals 16 residues.

The V gene is TRBV5-1, the J gene TRBJ2-2; TCRdb proposes TRBD2, but this gene call is untestable without DNA. Germline lookup yields CDR1 SGHRS and CDR2 YFSETQ. The length of the CDR3 is 14 residues. CDR3 amino acids: CASSSGLAGGELFF.

This sequence joins TRBV12-3 or TRBV12-4 and TRBJ2-1; without DNA, the TCRdb call of TRBD1 cannot be checked. The CDR3 is 14 residues long. CDR3: CASRSSGGAHEQFF.

The rearrangement links TRBV5-4 to TRBJ1-1; TCRdb gives TRBD1 as the D gene, but with no DNA this cannot be confirmed. Germline V gives CDR1 SGHNT, CDR2 YYREEE (reference sequence). The CDR3 totals 15 residues. The CDR3 loop reads CASSPGTAKGTEAFF.

V usage is TRBV5-1 and J usage is TRBJ1-5; checking the TCRdb D call of TRBD1 is not possible without DNA. In germline, CDR1 is SGHRS, CDR2 YFSETQ. CDR3 size: 14 residues. The CDR3 is CASSLGDTNQPQHF.

The chain recombines TRBV15 with TRBJ1-2; absent DNA, TCRdb's TRBD1 call cannot be checked. The CDR3 runs 13 residues. Germline CDR1 LNHNV, CDR2 YYDKDF (reference sequence). This CDR3 is CATSRLTGYGYTF.

CDR3 sequence reads: CASSVLASLQETQYF. V is TRBV6-1 and J is TRBJ2-5; without DNA, the TCRdb call of TRBD2 cannot be checked. Looked up from germline, CDR1 is MNHNS and CDR2 is SASEGT. CDR3 size: 15 residues.

The genes are TRBV9 and TRBJ1-4; TCRdb's assignment of TRBD1 cannot be checked, as there is no DNA. This CDR3 contains 16 residues. Germline CDR1 reads SGDLS; CDR2 reads YYNGEE. CDR3 sequence: CASSVADRGFNEKLFF. Variable domain in full (rest from reference TRBV9 and TRBJ1-4): DSGVTQTPKHLITATGQRVTLRCSPRSGDLSVYWYQQSLDQGLQFLIQYYNGEERAKGNILERFSAQQFPDLHSELNLSSLELGDSALYFCASSVADRGFNEKLFFGSGTQLSVL.

J is TRBJ2-4 and V is TRBV3-1; no DNA is available, so the TRBD2 call from TCRdb remains unchecked. Germline CDR1 and CDR2: LGHDT and YNNKEL (reference sequence). This CDR3 is 21 amino acids long. CDR3 amino acids: CASSQGAQGTSGSRSKNIQYF.

J is TRBJ2-2 and V is TRBV29-1. The V gene's germline CDR1 is SQVTM and CDR2 ANQGSEA. There are 13 residues in the CDR3. The CDR3 here is CSVEVQDTGELFF.

The chain uses TRBV4-1 and TRBJ2-3; there is no DNA to check the TCRdb D call of TRBD2. The CDR3 runs 15 residues. Germline V gives CDR1 MGHRA, CDR2 YSYEKL. CDR3 sequence reads: CASSQVAGGPHTQYF.

The V and J genes are TRBV4-3 and TRBJ1-3; TCRdb designates TRBD1, a call that cannot be tested without DNA. Germline V gene sequence: CDR1 LGHNA, CDR2 YSLEER. The CDR3 has 16 residues. CDR3: CASSTHQDRVGNTIYF.

The chain combines TRBV14 with TRBJ2-3; with no DNA, the TCRdb D assignment of TRBD2 cannot be verified. This CDR3 comprises 17 residues. Germline CDR1 SGHDN, CDR2 FVKESK. The CDR3 region is CASSPLAGLGGTDTQYF. Filled out from reference TRBV14 and TRBJ2-3, the complete variable domain reads EAGVTQFPSHSVIEKGQTVTLRCDPISGHDNLYWYRRVMGKEIKFLLHFVKESKQDESGMPNNRFLAERTGGTYSTLKVQPAELEDSGVYFCASSPLAGLGGTDTQYFGPGTRLTVL.

V gene TRBV7-9 combines with J gene TRBJ1-1. The germline V gene encodes CDR1 SEHNR and CDR2 FQNEAQ (reference sequence). The CDR3 has 12 residues. The CDR3 sequence is CASTPNQVEAFF.

V and J are TRBV5-5 and TRBJ1-6; TCRdb reports TRBD1, a call that lacks DNA to check it against. The CDR3 totals 13 residues. Germline V gene data show CDR1 as SGHKS and CDR2 as YYEKEE (reference sequence). This CDR3 reads CASSPKWDSPLHF.

The chain links TRBV28 to TRBJ2-2; TCRdb calls TRBD2, which cannot be checked without DNA. The CDR3 loop spans 14 amino acids. Germline V gene sequence: CDR1 MDHEN, CDR2 SYDVKM. The CDR3: CASSRSPVAGELYF.

The chain combines TRBV10-3 with TRBJ1-2; TCRdb selects TRBD1, and the lack of DNA leaves this call unchecked. Germline CDR1 is ENHRY and CDR2 is SYGVKD. This CDR3 spans 13 amino acids. Here the CDR3 reads CAISESGGNGYTF.

The chain carries TRBV12-3 or TRBV12-4 and TRBJ2-2; TCRdb indicates TRBD1, and absent DNA this call remains unverified. CDR3 size: 19 residues. The CDR3 is CASSPSLRGALAGTGELFF.

The chain uses TRBV28 and TRBJ2-2; TCRdb lists TRBD2, though no DNA is available to test this call. Germline lookup yields CDR1 MDHEN and CDR2 SYDVKM. This CDR3 comprises 16 residues. CDR3 sequence reads: CASSLLSSGDTGELFF.

The chain is built from TRBV12-3 or TRBV12-4 and TRBJ2-3; TCRdb reports TRBD1, a call that lacks DNA to check it against. The CDR3 is 16 residues long. The CDR3 here is CASRLADRGYTDTQYF.

The rearrangement joins TRBV6-6 to TRBJ1-2; no DNA is available, so the TRBD1 call from TCRdb remains unchecked. Germline V gene lookup returns CDR1 MNHNY and CDR2 SVGAGI (reference sequence). This CDR3 has 14 residues. The CDR3 is CASRGTANNYGYTF.

The CDR3 sequence: CASSGAGGHPSTDTQYF. J is TRBJ2-3 and V is TRBV19; with no DNA, the TCRdb D assignment of TRBD2 cannot be verified. This CDR3 is built from 17 residues. CDR1 and CDR2 from the germline V gene are LNHDA and SQIVND (reference sequence).